This is a list of T cell receptor beta chains from one sample in a study of T cells in localized non-small cell lung cancer. Assay used: immunoSEQ multiplex PCR; TCRdb lists only in-frame clones, some missing. The data contain tens of thousands of clones, 80% to 90% of them singletons. Source: peripheral blood, taken before any cancer treatment. The receptors originated from a man aged 40 to 70 with stage I lung adenocarcinoma. CDR3s include the opening cysteine and the closing phenylalanine or tryptophan. The order of the fields is clone size, D gene, J gene, V gene, CDR3 DNA, CDR3 protein. A D gene is named only where the DNA matches it firmly. Some rows have no size entry. The others give once, few or many, or a class for an expanded clone.

-	-	TRBJ1-4	TRBV7-6	TGTGCCAGCAGCCCCCTAGGGGAGCAGGGTTCAAAACTGTTTTTT	CASSPLGEQGSKLFF
-	-	TRBJ1-4	TRBV19	TGTGCCAGTAGTCTCCGACAGGCCGGACTAGCGCGTTCAACTAATGAAAAACTGTTTTTT	CASSLRQAGLARSTNEKLFF
-	-	TRBJ2-5	TRBV19	TGTGCCAGTAGGCCCTGGGGTGTGGCCCCAGGAGAGACCCAGTACTTC	CASRPWGVAPGETQYF
once	TRBD1	TRBJ1-2	TRBV28	TGTGCCAGCAGGCCGGGACAGGGGAACTATGGCTACACCTTC	CASRPGQGNYGYTF
once	TRBD1	TRBJ1-2	TRBV12-5	TGTGCTAGTGGACGGGAGGGGACAGGCCATAGGGGCTACACCTTC	CASGREGTGHRGYTF
-	-	TRBJ1-5	TRBV4-1	TGCGCCAGCAGCCAAAGAAATGATCTCGGCAATCAGCCCCAGCATTTT	CASSQRNDLGNQPQHF
-	-	TRBJ2-7	TRBV11-3	TGTGCCAGCAGCCGTACAAGGGCCCCGATGAGCGAGCAGTACTTC	CASSRTRAPMSEQYF
-	-	TRBJ2-3	TRBV6-6	TGTGCCAGCACACACCAGGGAGCGATTAGCACAGATACGCAGTATTTT	CASTHQGAISTDTQYF
-	TRBD2	TRBJ2-3	TRBV25-1	TGTGCCAGCAGTGAATCCCTCTCCGGGCGGGGGGGCGTTACGCAGTATTTT	CASSESLSGRGGVTQYF
-	TRBD1	TRBJ1-5	TRBV30	TGTGCCTGGAGTCGGGGACAGGGGGCAGGTCAGCCCCAGCATTTT	CAWSRGQGAGQPQHF
-	TRBD1	TRBJ2-7	TRBV11-2	TGTGCCAGCAGCTTAGTACCGGGACAGGGACCCTACGAGCAGTACTTC	CASSLVPGQGPYEQYF
few	-	TRBJ1-1	TRBV18	TGTGCCAGCTCACCAAGGCCAAGACCGAACACTGAAGCTTTCTTT	CASSPRPRPNTEAFF
-	-	TRBJ2-2	TRBV11-2	TGTGCCAGCAGCTTAATCCGGACCGGGGAGCTGTTTTTT	CASSLIRTGELFF
-	TRBD1	TRBJ1-5	TRBV30	TGTGCCTGGAAGAGGAGGGGGCGCGGGACCGATCAGCCCCAGCATTTT	CAWKRRGRGTDQPQHF
-	-	TRBJ2-1	TRBV2	TGTGCCAGCAGTGAATTTCTCTCCGGGCAGGGGTTTAATGAGCAGTTCTTC	CASSEFLSGQGFNEQFF
few	-	TRBJ1-2	TRBV19	TGTGCCAGTAGTACCCGAGCCTATGGCTACACCTTC	CASSTRAYGYTF
-	-	TRBJ2-3	TRBV7-6	TGTGCCAGCAGCCCCCCCCGCGGGACTACGCAGTATTTT	CASSPPRGTTQYF
-	TRBD2	TRBJ2-7	TRBV5-1	TGCGCCAGCAGCTTTGCGGGAGGGCCCAACGAGCAGTACTTC	CASSFAGGPNEQYF
-	-	TRBJ1-3	TRBV7-2	TGTGCCAGCAGCTCTATGGCAGGGGCGGGAAACACCATATATTTT	CASSSMAGAGNTIYF
-	-	TRBJ1-2	TRBV18	TGTGCCAGCTCACCAATGGCAGAACCTAACTATGGCTACACCTTC	CASSPMAEPNYGYTF
-	-	TRBJ2-7	TRBV18	TGTGCCAGCTCACCAGGTGCAGGGACCTACGAGCAGTACTTC	CASSPGAGTYEQYF
-	-	TRBJ2-2	TRBV27	TGTGCCAGCAGCGTAGCCCCGAACACCGGGGAGCTGTTTTTT	CASSVAPNTGELFF
-	-	TRBJ1-2	TRBV6-1	TGTGCCAGCAGTGAAAGGGCCTCGGGACTGATATATGGCTACACCTTC	CASSERASGLIYGYTF
-	-	TRBJ2-3	TRBV18	TGTGCCAGCTCACCAAGGGCGGGCACAGATACGCAGTATTTT	CASSPRAGTDTQYF
-	-	TRBJ2-7	TRBV5-1	TGCGCCAGCAGCTTGGCCTTAAAGGGGAGCTCCTACGAGCAGTACTTC	CASSLALKGSSYEQYF
-	-	TRBJ2-7	TRBV11-3	TGTGCCAGCAGCTTAGACCCAGTACAGGGTCTCTACGAGCAGTACTTC	CASSLDPVQGLYEQYF
-	TRBD2	TRBJ2-3	TRBV19	TGTGCCAGTAGTCCCCGACTAGCGGGAGGCCCAGATACGCAGTATTTT	CASSPRLAGGPDTQYF
-	TRBD2	TRBJ2-5	TRBV27	TGTGCCAGTTGCGGACTAGCGGGAGAGACCCAGTACTTC	CASCGLAGETQYF
-	-	TRBJ2-1	TRBV28	TGTGCCAGCAGTTTAATGAGGAGGACCAGGAGTAATGAGCAGTTCTTC	CASSLMRRTRSNEQFF
-	-	TRBJ2-3	TRBV5-1	TGCGCCAGCAGCTTCTCCGGGGGCGGAGATACGCAGTATTTT	CASSFSGGGDTQYF
once	TRBD2	TRBJ2-7	TRBV6-5	TGTGCCAGCAGTTCCCCCGGACTAGCGGGAACCTACGAGCAGTACTTC	CASSSPGLAGTYEQYF
-	-	TRBJ1-2	TRBV5-1	TGCGCCAGCAGCTTGGGCGATAACTATGGCTACACCTTC	CASSLGDNYGYTF
-	-	TRBJ1-3	TRBV18	TGTGCCAGCTCCCTCGGTTACTCTGGAAACACCATATATTTT	CASSLGYSGNTIYF
-	-	TRBJ1-3	TRBV6-1	TGTGCCAGCAGTGCCTCCACGGGTGGGTCTGGAAACACCATATATTTT	CASSASTGGSGNTIYF
-	-	TRBJ1-5	TRBV7-2	TGTGCCAGCAGCATCGGGACTTACGACAATCAGCCCCAGCATTTT	CASSIGTYDNQPQHF
-	TRBD1	TRBJ2-1	TRBV6-5	TGTGCCAGCATGCAACAGGGGGCCTATTACAATGAGCAGTTCTTC	CASMQQGAYYNEQFF
-	-	TRBJ1-5	TRBV15	TGTGCCACCAGCAGAGATGGGGGGGGGCAACGAAATCAGCCCCAGCATTTT	CATSRDGGGQRNQPQHF